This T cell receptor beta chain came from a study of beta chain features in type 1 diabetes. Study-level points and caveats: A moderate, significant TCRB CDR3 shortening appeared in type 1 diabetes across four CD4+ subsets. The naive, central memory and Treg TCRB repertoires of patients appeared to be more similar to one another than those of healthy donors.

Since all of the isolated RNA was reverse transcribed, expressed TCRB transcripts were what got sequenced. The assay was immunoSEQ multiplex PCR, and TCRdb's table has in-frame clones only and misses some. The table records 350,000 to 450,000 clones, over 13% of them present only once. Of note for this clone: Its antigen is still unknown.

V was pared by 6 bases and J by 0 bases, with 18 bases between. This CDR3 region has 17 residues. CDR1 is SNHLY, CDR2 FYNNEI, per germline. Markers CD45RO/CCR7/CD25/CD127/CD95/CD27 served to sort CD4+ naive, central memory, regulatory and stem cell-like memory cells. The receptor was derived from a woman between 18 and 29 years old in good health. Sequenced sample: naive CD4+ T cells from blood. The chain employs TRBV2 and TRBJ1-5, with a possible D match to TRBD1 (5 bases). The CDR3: CASSEQGGPYSNQPQHF. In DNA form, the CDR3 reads TGTGCCAGCAGCGAGCAGGGAGGGCCTTATAGCAATCAGCCCCAGCATTTT.